The present TCR beta chain was sequenced within a study of blood T cell repertoires in COVID-19. Only a few counts were recorded for this clone. TCRdb keeps only in-frame clones here, not all; method: immunoSEQ multiplex PCR. The top ten clones hold about 4.8% of a sample with 200,000 to 250,000 clones, 80% to 90% of them seen once. The germline V and J ends were trimmed by 5 bases and 4 bases, with 23 bases remaining between them. Germline V gene lookup returns CDR1 SGHAT and CDR2 FQNNGV. The CDR3 runs 17 residues. Participants spanned ages about 18 to 100 years and resided in about 25 US areas. The source of this sequence is a woman between 45 and 60 years old who had been exposed to COVID-19. Sequencing used PBMCs or T cells enriched from blood (not recorded which). This chain joins TRBV11-2 and TRBJ2-5; a possible D gene is TRBD2 (5 bases). In nucleotides, the CDR3 is TGTGCCAGCAGCACCCCCGTTTCAGAGGGAATGGGAGAGACCCAGTACTTC. As protein: CASSTPVSEGMGETQYF.